This T cell receptor (beta chain) was recorded in a study of T cell repertoires in cytomegalovirus infection. Study at large: Use of recently identified HLA-C-restricted and well-studied HLA-B-restricted CMV epitopes was part of the study. In public TCR beta signatures, there were indications of both CMV infection and matching HLA type. Study observations and caveats: Individuals carrying CMV plus the relevant HLA were identified by cumulative frequency of public TCR beta families. HLA-C-restricted TCR beta clonotypes specific for CMV led the ex vivo response.

The V end was cut by 5 bases, the J end by 6 bases, with 13 bases between. This CDR3 region has 13 residues. Germline V CDR1 and CDR2: LNHDA, SQIVND (reference sequence). Via MiXCR, TCRdb re-called the reads, giving one row per CDR3 protein. The sample gives roughly 120,000 distinct CDR3 sequences, about 33% of which show up once; around 41% is in the top ten. This clonotype was found many times. Its antigen remains unidentified. The sequence was obtained from a human donor in good health (CMV status not recorded). Some clones in this sample may be carry-over from other donors' samples. Specimen: CD8+ T cells from cultured PBMCs, collected from culture after CMV antigen stimulation. The genes are TRBV19 and TRBJ1-1, with no clear D. The CDR3 region is CASSVTILAEAFF. CDR3 DNA sequence: TGTGCCAGTAGTGTAACGATTTTGGCTGAAGCTTTCTTT.